This T cell receptor beta chain was captured by sequencing in a study of blood T cell repertoires in COVID-19. Study at large: There were acute and convalescent COVID-19 samples, and they came from the United States, Italy and Spain. PBMCs, B-cell-depleted T cells, or T cells provided the cDNA or gDNA that made up the material.

Original data processing: Estimates of nucleated cell counts were drawn from the amplification of reference gene primers. TCRdb keeps only in-frame clones here, not all; method: immunoSEQ multiplex PCR. V, J and clone size derive from that table, while D and trimming were established from the DNA sequence. Among some 22,000 clones listed, 86% were seen once. The CDR3 consists of 17 residues. V lost 5 bases and J lost 0; bases outside the gene matches: 8. Germline V gene data show CDR1 as MNHEY and CDR2 as SMNVEV (reference sequence). Sequencing input: peripheral blood. This clonotype was obtained from a human donor with active COVID-19. The donor label of this sample is uncertain. This sequence joins TRBV27 and TRBJ1-4, with 8 bases that match TRBD1. The CDR3 loop is CASSRQGRIATNEKLFF. CDR3 DNA: TGTGCCAGCAGTAGACAGGGGCGAATAGCAACTAATGAAAAACTGTTTTTT.